This record looks at one T cell receptor beta chain sequence and its context. CD4+ cells were split into CD45RA+ naive and CD45RA-negative memory subsets. Sorted-subset replicate PCRs used around 0.2 ug DNA, roughly 28,000 T cell genomes. The table came from immunoSEQ multiplex PCR; TCRdb's copy has only in-frame clones and leaves some out. The sample carries 500,000 or so clones, approximately 94% recorded once. The sample comes from a study of shared clonotypes between healthy human individuals. The sequence was obtained from a woman aged 25 to 45 in good health. Sequenced material: naive CD4+ T cells sorted from blood. As to subset: CD45RA+ positively selected.

The CDR3 DNA reads as TGTGCCAGCAGTTTCTCTGCCGGGTCCGGACATCAGCCCCAGCATTTT. Its translation: CASSFSAGSGHQPQHF. The V call is TRBV5-8, the J call TRBJ1-5; D unclear. The V end lost 5 bases, the J end lost 5 bases, and 20 bases lay between the germline ends. CDR1 and CDR2 (germline): SGHTS, YDEGEE. There are 16 residues in the CDR3.